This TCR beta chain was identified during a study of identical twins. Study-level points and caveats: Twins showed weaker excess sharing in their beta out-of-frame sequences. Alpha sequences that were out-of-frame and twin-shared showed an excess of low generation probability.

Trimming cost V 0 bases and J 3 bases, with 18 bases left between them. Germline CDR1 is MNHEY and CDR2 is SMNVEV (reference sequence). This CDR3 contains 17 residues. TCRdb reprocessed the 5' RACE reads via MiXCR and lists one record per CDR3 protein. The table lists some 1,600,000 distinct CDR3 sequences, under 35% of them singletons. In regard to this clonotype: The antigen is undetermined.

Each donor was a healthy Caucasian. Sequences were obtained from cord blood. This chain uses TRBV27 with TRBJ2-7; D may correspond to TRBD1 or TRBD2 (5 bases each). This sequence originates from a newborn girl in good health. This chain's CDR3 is CASSLSRGAGRYYEQYF. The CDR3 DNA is TGTGCCAGCAGTTTATCTCGGGGCGCAGGACGGTACTACGAGCAGTACTTC.